Below, one TCR beta chain is given with its context. Measured with immunoSEQ multiplex PCR; TCRdb has only the in-frame clones, and not every one. The sample includes 150,000 or so clones, around nine tenths of them seen just once. The germline gives CDR1 SGHTA, CDR2 FQGNSA. Trimming took off 5 bases at V and 1 base at J, with 10 bases between the two ends. This CDR3 is 14 amino acids long. The data belong to a study of T cell responses to AZD1222 COVID-19 vaccine. Sequencing used peripheral blood, obtained on day 0 of AZD1222 vaccination. The rearrangement links TRBV7-2 to TRBJ2-3; D remains unclear. The sequence was collected from an adult in good health. In DNA, the CDR3 is TGTGCCAGCAGCCAATTAAGGGGCACAGATACGCAGTATTTT. Its translation: CASSQLRGTDTQYF.